The rows below give T cell receptor beta chains drawn from one sample of a study of T cell responses to AZD1222 COVID-19 vaccine. Measured with immunoSEQ multiplex PCR; TCRdb has only the in-frame clones, and not every one. The data show around 160,000 clones, roughly nine tenths seen once. Here the sequenced sample was peripheral blood, taken on day 0 of AZD1222 vaccination. The receptors were gathered from an adult in good health. Both conserved end residues are part of each CDR3. D genes are given only for firm matches. The size field is filled for only some rows; it gives once, few, many or a size class.

V	D	J	size	CDR3	DNA
TRBV28	TRBD1	TRBJ1-2	-	CASSDPGTGNYGYTF	TGTGCCAGCAGCGACCCCGGGACAGGGAACTATGGCTACACCTTC
TRBV15	-	TRBJ1-2	-	CATSRGQASYGYTF	TGTGCCACCAGCAGAGGACAGGCCTCCTATGGCTACACCTTC
TRBV9	TRBD1	TRBJ2-1	-	CASSEGGQGLGSEQFF	TGTGCCAGCAGCGAGGGAGGACAGGGGCTAGGGAGTGAGCAGTTCTTC
TRBV12-3/TRBV12-4	-	TRBJ1-3	-	CASSLSGTIYF	TGTGCCAGCAGTTTAAGTGGCACCATATATTTT
TRBV28	-	TRBJ1-2	-	CASRPHMGYYGYTF	TGTGCCAGCAGACCACACATGGGATACTATGGCTACACCTTC
TRBV6-2/TRBV6-3	-	TRBJ1-1	-	CASSYSMTLNTEAFF	TGTGCCAGCAGTTACTCGATGACCCTGAACACTGAAGCTTTCTTT
TRBV5-1	TRBD1	TRBJ2-1	-	CASSLGDRGNEQFF	TGCGCCAGCAGCTTGGGGGACAGGGGGAATGAGCAGTTCTTC
TRBV5-1	-	TRBJ1-2	once	CASSWSVNRDGSDYGYTF	TGCGCCAGCAGCTGGTCGGTTAACAGGGACGGCTCGGACTATGGCTACACCTTC
TRBV4-2	-	TRBJ1-1	-	CASTALTRGQNTEAFF	TGTGCCAGCACCGCATTAACAAGGGGACAGAACACTGAAGCTTTCTTT
TRBV7-8	-	TRBJ1-3	-	CASSPRTASSGNTIYF	TGTGCCAGCAGCCCGCGGACCGCAAGCTCTGGAAACACCATATATTTT
TRBV7-9	-	TRBJ1-5	-	CASSLGTGNSNQPQHF	TGTGCCAGCAGCTTAGGTACGGGCAATAGCAATCAGCCCCAGCATTTT